Listed here is a single T cell receptor beta chain. The antigen is unknown. The same CDR3 arises from other DNA sequences in this sample as well. The stimulus was an HIV-1 Gag 15-mer peptide pool, about 1.1 ug/peptide/mL. CD4+ T cells upregulating both CD40 ligand and CD69 were sorted as responding cells. This sample is part of a study of persistence of HIV-infected CD4 T cells. The immunoSEQ assay was version 4, run in survey mode. Method: immunoSEQ multiplex PCR; TCRdb's copy keeps in-frame clones and lacks some. The profile covers 24,000 or so clones, with approximately 74% appearing a single time and about 1.7% taken by the ten largest. Germline V gives CDR1 SGHTA, CDR2 FQGNSA. This CDR3 has 13 residues. The V end was cut by 2 bases, the J end by 4 bases, with 6 bases between.

The source was CD4+ T cells sorted from PBMCs after approximately 18-hour stimulation, collected from a patient who received antiretroviral therapy. The sequence derives from an adult man with HIV who was CMV-seropositive. The chain couples TRBV7-2 to TRBJ1-5, with D unresolved. CDR3 coding DNA: TGTGCCAGCAGCTTAAGAGGAAATCAGCCCCAGCATTTT. Encoded protein: CASSLRGNQPQHF.